One and the same sample provided the 18 T cell receptor beta chains below, sequenced in a study of technical replicates of blood from several donors. Sequenced by immunoSEQ multiplex PCR; TCRdb stores in-frame clones only, minus some. This sample has approximately 82,000 clones, with approximately 94% found just once. Sequencing used T cells isolated from PBMCs. The receptors stem from a human donor in good health.

The chain has TRBV30 and TRBJ1-2; the D gene is possibly TRBD1 (6 bases). V dropped 0 bases and J dropped 4 bases, with 9 bases sitting between them. The germline gives CDR1 GTSNPN, CDR2 SVGIG (reference sequence). The CDR3 contains 13 residues. CDR3 nucleotide sequence: TGTGCCTGGAGTGTCCAGGGGTTCTATGGCTACACCTTC. It encodes CAWSVQGFYGYTF.

The chain combines TRBV21-1 with TRBJ2-7; the table's D call, TRBD2, has no DNA check behind it. TRBV21-1 is a listed pseudogene. This CDR3 is 14 amino acids long. The CDR3 spells CASGGRSEGYEQYF. CDR3 DNA: TGTGCCAGCGGGGGGAGGTCGGAGGGCTACGAGCAGTACTTC.

The CDR3 sequence: CASSVGGGGREKLFF. The CDR3 DNA reads as TGTGCCAGCAGCGTAGGAGGAGGAGGGAGAGAAAAACTGTTTTTT. The J gene is TRBJ1-4, the V gene TRBV9; the D is unclear. V was pared by 0 bases and J by 8 bases, with 14 bases between. CDR3 length: 15 amino acids. From germline, CDR1 is SGDLS and CDR2 YYNGEE.

This clone was recorded only once. CDR3 coding DNA: TGTGCCAGCACAGGGGAAGTCCTGTACCAAGAGACCCAGTACTTC. Translated, it gives CASTGEVLYQETQYF. The rearrangement uses TRBV28 and TRBJ2-5, with D perhaps matching TRBD1 (6 bases). This CDR3 spans 15 amino acids. Deletions cut 7 bases from V and 0 bases from J, with 15 bases between. Germline CDR1 MDHEN, CDR2 SYDVKM.

This rearrangement joins TRBV5-1 to TRBJ1-4; TRBD1 agrees at 8 bases. This CDR3 is built from 15 residues. The V segment lost 0 bases and the J segment 8 bases; nucleotides outside the gene matches: 6. The germline V gene encodes CDR1 SGHRS and CDR2 YFSETQ. The DNA of the CDR3 is TGCGCCAGCAGCTTGGCCGGACAGGGAGGAGAAAAACTGTTTTTT. Amino acids: CASSLAGQGGEKLFF. Drawing the rest from reference TRBV5-1 and TRBJ1-4, the complete variable domain is KAGVTQTPRYLIKTRGQQVTLSCSPISGHRSVSWYQQTPGQGLQFLFEYFSETQRNKGNFPGRFSGRQFSNSRSEMNVSTLELGDSALYLCASSLAGQGGEKLFFGSGTQLSVL.

The chain employs TRBV7-9 and TRBJ1-4, with 8 bases that match TRBD1. This CDR3 comprises 16 residues. V was clipped by 6 bases and J by 6 bases; unmatched bases: 12. The germline gives CDR1 SEHNR, CDR2 FQNEAQ (reference sequence). The CDR3 region has the DNA TGTGCCAGCAGTTCGACAGGGGAGCGATTACATGAAAAACTGTTTTTT. This encodes CASSSTGERLHEKLFF. Filled out from reference TRBV7-9 and TRBJ1-4, the complete variable domain reads DTGVSQNPRHKITKRGQNVTFRCDPISEHNRLYWYRQTLGQGPEFLTYFQNEAQLEKSRLLSDRFSAERPKGSFSTLEIQRTEQGDSAMYLCASSSTGERLHEKLFFGSGTQLSVL.

This rearrangement joins TRBV29-1 to TRBJ1-1, with no clear D. Germline-derived CDR1 and CDR2 are SQVTM and ANQGSEA. The ends were cut back, 3 bases at V and 4 bases at J, with 6 bases in the middle. The CDR3 length is 11 residues. CDR3 nucleotide sequence: TGCAGCGTTGAGACGGGCACTGAAGCTTTCTTT. Protein sequence: CSVETGTEAFF.

This chain links TRBV5-1 with TRBJ2-7; 8 bases match TRBD2. Germline V CDR1 and CDR2: SGHRS, YFSETQ. CDR3 length: 17 amino acids. V shed 0 bases, J shed 3 bases, and the junction held 11 bases outside the gene matches. The CDR3 bases are TGCGCCAGCAGCTTGGCCGCTGCGGGAGGCCCCTACTACGAGCAGTACTTC. Its translation is CASSLAAAGGPYYEQYF.

This sequence joins TRBV5-4 and TRBJ1-1; 8 bases are a match to TRBD1. CDR3 size: 16 residues. Unmatched junction bases numbered 15, after V lost 4 bases and J lost 7 bases. Germline V lookup: CDR1 SGHNT, CDR2 YYREEE (reference sequence). The CDR3: CASSDTSRQGRLEAFF. DNA of the CDR3: TGTGCCAGCAGCGACACTTCGAGACAGGGGCGGCTTGAAGCTTTCTTT.

The chain is built from TRBV6-1 and TRBJ2-1, with 9 bases aligning to TRBD2. The CDR3 length is 15 residues. Unmatched junction bases numbered 9, after V lost 5 bases and J lost 7 bases. Germline CDR1 MNHNS, CDR2 SASEGT. The CDR3 DNA is TGTGCCAGCAGTCCATCTAGCGGGAACCGGAATGAGCAGTTCTTC. Its protein is CASSPSSGNRNEQFF.

The chain recombines TRBV6-5 with TRBJ1-2; 7 bases agree with TRBD1. J was trimmed by 2 bases and V by 5 bases; bases with no gene match: 2. Germline lookup yields CDR1 MNHEY and CDR2 SVGAGI. This CDR3 is built from 13 residues. In nucleotides, the CDR3 is TGTGCCAGCAGTAGGGACAGAAACTATGGCTACACCTTC. Amino acid sequence: CASSRDRNYGYTF.

The table lists this clone with a count of one. V is TRBV15 and J is TRBJ1-5; tentatively, D is TRBD1 (5 bases). Trimming removed 0 bases from V and 7 bases from J, with 16 bases in between. Germline loops: CDR1 LNHNV, CDR2 YYDKDF (reference sequence). CDR3 length: 16 amino acids. This CDR3 reads CATSRDEVQGVQPQHF. The CDR3 DNA is TGTGCCACCAGCAGAGACGAAGTTCAGGGCGTCCAGCCCCAGCATTTT.

As concerns this clone: Other DNA sequences in this specimen translate into the identical CDR3. This chain links TRBV18 with TRBJ1-1, with TRBD1 as a possible D gene (5 bases). With 2 bases removed from V and 1 base from J, the gap between germline ends came to 8 bases. Germline lookup yields CDR1 KGHSH and CDR2 LQKENI. CDR3 size: 14 residues. The CDR3 region is CASSPNTGNTEAFF. CDR3 coding DNA: TGTGCCAGCTCACCAAACACAGGGAACACTGAAGCTTTCTTT.

This clone was seen once. V usage is TRBV7-9 and J usage is TRBJ2-7; 11 bases match TRBD2. The CDR3 covers 14 residues. The V segment lost 5 bases and the J segment 2 bases; nucleotides outside the gene matches: 2. CDR1 is SEHNR, CDR2 FQNEAQ, per germline (reference sequence). CDR3 coding DNA: TGTGCCAGCAGCCCGACTAGCGGGGCCTACGAGCAGTACTTC. Amino acids: CASSPTSGAYEQYF.

The chain joins TRBV7-9 to TRBJ1-1; 7 positions match TRBD1. Germline values: CDR1 SEHNR, CDR2 FQNEAQ (reference sequence). The CDR3 is 14 amino acids. V shed 3 bases, J shed 2 bases, and the junction held 3 bases outside the gene matches. CDR3 region: CASSFGTANTEAFF. The CDR3 nucleotides are TGTGCCAGCAGCTTCGGGACAGCAAACACTGAAGCTTTCTTT.

The chain employs TRBV6-5 and TRBJ1-5; D is unresolved. With 0 bases removed from V and 6 bases from J, the gap between germline ends came to 9 bases. The CDR3 spans 14 residues. Looked up from germline, CDR1 is MNHEY and CDR2 is SVGAGI. CDR3 DNA: TGTGCCAGCAGTTACTCGACCACTATTCAGCCCCAGCATTTT. Translated: CASSYSTTIQPQHF.

V is TRBV6-5 and J is TRBJ2-2; 8 positions match TRBD1. With V trimmed by 4 bases and J by 4 bases, 8 bases remained unmatched. In germline, CDR1 is MNHEY, CDR2 SVGAGI. The CDR3 runs 16 residues. Here the CDR3 DNA reads TGTGCCAGCAGTTCCGCCCCGGGACAGGCCACCGGGGAGCTGTTTTTT. This sequence encodes CASSSAPGQATGELFF.

The chain has TRBV9 and TRBJ2-5; TRBD1 aligns across 9 bases. The ends lost 3 bases at V and 9 bases at J; junction bases unmatched: 6. CDR1 is SGDLS and CDR2 is YYNGEE in the germline V gene. This CDR3 contains 13 residues. The CDR3, as DNA: TGTGCCAGCAGCGACCAGACAGGGGGACCCCAGTACTTC. This encodes CASSDQTGGPQYF.